Shown below are 5 T cell receptor beta chains from a single sample sequenced in a study of T cell repertoires in cytomegalovirus infection. A single record per CDR3 protein comes from TCRdb applying MiXCR to the reads. The data contain hundreds of thousands of distinct CDR3 sequences, 31% of them singletons. These receptors have no known antigen. The input for sequencing was cultured CD8+ T cells from PBMCs, taken from culture after CMV antigen stimulation. These receptors were taken from a human donor in good health (CMV status not recorded). Some clones in this sample may be carry-over from other donors' samples.

This clonotype came up a few times. An end of the junction differs from the germline gene, which may be a read error. This sequence joins TRBV12-3 or TRBV12-4 and TRBJ2-1; 10 bases align to TRBD1. The CDR3 length is 12 residues. The CDR3 DNA is TGTGCCAGCAGCACCGACAGGGGGCGTACAGTCTTC. Its protein product is CASSTDRGRTVF.

This clonotype turned up a few times. V is TRBV12-3 or TRBV12-4 and J is TRBJ1-1, with no clear D. The CDR3 has 13 amino acids. The V gene lost 5 bases and the J gene lost 8 bases, with 15 bases spanning the gap. The CDR3 reads CASSASPGWEAFF. The CDR3 nucleotides read TGTGCCAGCAGTGCTAGTCCCGGGTGGGAAGCTTTCTTT.

The chain combines TRBV28 with TRBJ1-1, with a tentative D call TRBD1 (5 bases). The germline V and J ends were trimmed by 3 bases and 11 bases, with 16 bases remaining between them. The CDR3 totals 13 residues. From germline, CDR1 is MDHEN and CDR2 SYDVKM. The CDR3 DNA sequence: TGTGCCAGCAGTTTTGAGGTCCGGGACGAGGCTTTCTTT. Translating gives CASSFEVRDEAFF.

Note on this clonotype: The junction and the germline gene differ at one end; a read error may be behind it. Here the CDR3 reads CASSLGATEALF. Written as DNA, the CDR3 is TGTGCCAGCAGCCTGGGGGCCACTGAAGCTTTATTT. The chain combines TRBV7-9 with TRBJ1-1; a weak D match, TRBD1 (6 bases). The germline CDR1 and CDR2 sequences are SEHNR and FQNEAQ (reference sequence). CDR3 length equals 12 residues.

This CDR3 reads CASSLTTGPNTEAFF. Written as DNA, the CDR3 is TGTGCCAGCAGTCTCACTACAGGGCCGAACACTGAAGCTTTCTTT. The chain uses TRBV6-1 and TRBJ1-1; D is perhaps TRBD1 (6 bases). The CDR3 is made up of 15 amino acids. Per the germline V gene, CDR1 is MNHNS and CDR2 is SASEGT. V shed 5 bases and J shed 1 base, with 14 bases lying between them.